A single sample gave rise to the 19 T cell receptor beta chains below, sequenced in a study of T cell changes during pregnancy in multiple sclerosis. Method: immunoSEQ multiplex PCR; TCRdb's copy keeps in-frame clones and lacks some. In the table there are over 100,000 clones, approximately 90% of which are singletons. Sequencing used peripheral blood, obtained in the third trimester of pregnancy. These receptors were obtained from a female donor with multiple sclerosis, enrolled in a pregnancy study.

The rearrangement uses TRBV2 and TRBJ2-5, with a tentative D call TRBD1 (6 bases). Judging by the DNA end, TRBJ2-7 fits better; the J call may be wrong. The CDR3 length is 14 residues. Germline V CDR1 and CDR2: SNHLY, FYNNEI. CDR3 DNA sequence: TGTGCCAGCAGTGAAGACAGGGTAAGGTTCGAGCAGTACTTC. It translates to CASSEDRVRFEQYF.

About this clone: A read error may produce the germline difference seen at one junction end. The chain employs TRBV7-8 and TRBJ1-1, with a possible D match to TRBD1 (5 bases). Germline loops: CDR1 SGHVS, CDR2 FQNEAQ. The CDR3 has 13 residues. The CDR3 DNA reads TGTGCCAGCAGCTTAGCGGTGGACACGGAAGCTTTCTTT. Encoded protein: CASSLAVDTEAFF.

CDR3 in DNA: TGTGCCAGCAGTCTACAGGGTGAGACTGAAGCTTTCTTT. Its translation: CASSLQGETEAFF. The chain has TRBV7-3 and TRBJ1-1; TRBD1 is a possible D gene (6 bases). This CDR3 region has 13 residues. V shed 6 bases and J shed 5 bases, with 13 bases lying between them. Germline CDR1 reads SGHTA; CDR2 reads FQGTGA.

This rearrangement joins TRBV10-3 to TRBJ2-3; 11 positions agree with TRBD2. This CDR3 contains 15 residues. Germline trimming cut 10 bases from V and 3 bases from J; bases unmatched to any gene: 9. The V gene's germline CDR1 is ENHRY and CDR2 SYGVKD. DNA of the CDR3: TGTGCCAACGCCCCGGGACTAGCGGAAACAGATACGCAGTATTTT. Protein: CANAPGLAETDTQYF.

This clone has only one observation. The chain recombines TRBV27 with TRBJ1-4; 10 bases are a match to TRBD1. Losses at the gene ends were 5 bases for V and 8 bases for J; bases not matched to a gene: 8. The CDR3 sequence is 15 residues long. Germline values: CDR1 MNHEY, CDR2 SMNVEV (reference sequence). Here the CDR3 reads CASSMTGGAGEKLFF. As DNA, the CDR3 is TGTGCCAGCAGTATGACAGGGGGCGCGGGGGAAAAACTGTTTTTT.

This clone was observed a few times. This CDR3 reads CAWSAPGGAEAFF. The CDR3 coding sequence is TGTGCCTGGAGTGCTCCCGGAGGCGCTGAAGCTTTCTTT. This chain links TRBV30 with TRBJ1-1; no firm D call. V was pared by 1 base and J by 6 bases, with 12 bases between. The CDR3 is 13 residues long. Per the germline V gene, CDR1 is GTSNPN and CDR2 is SVGIG (reference sequence).

The V gene is TRBV19, the J gene TRBJ2-7; TRBD1 might be the D (6 bases). The CDR3 contains 14 residues. The ends were cut back, 5 bases at V and 1 base at J, with 12 bases in the middle. CDR1 LNHDA and CDR2 SQIVND come from the germline V gene (reference sequence). The CDR3 nucleotides are TGTGCCAGTAGTCAATACAGGGAATCCTACGAGCAGTACTTC. Translation gives CASSQYRESYEQYF.

J is TRBJ1-2 and V is TRBV7-9; D unresolved. Germline values: CDR1 SEHNR, CDR2 FQNEAQ (reference sequence). The CDR3 extends over 15 amino acids. V was pared by 2 bases and J by 5 bases, with 15 bases between. The CDR3 is CASSLRTEGSYGYTF. The CDR3 DNA is TGTGCCAGCAGCTTACGAACAGAAGGTTCGTATGGCTACACCTTC. Variable domain in full (rest from reference TRBV7-9 and TRBJ1-2): DTGVSQNPRHKITKRGQNVTFRCDPISEHNRLYWYRQTLGQGPEFLTYFQNEAQLEKSRLLSDRFSAERPKGSFSTLEIQRTEQGDSAMYLCASSLRTEGSYGYTFGSGTRLTVV.

The chain employs TRBV18 and TRBJ2-7, with D tentatively TRBD2 (5 bases). The CDR3 consists of 17 residues. Germline V gene sequence: CDR1 KGHSH, CDR2 LQKENI. With 3 bases removed from V and 1 base from J, the gap between germline ends came to 19 bases. In DNA form, the CDR3 reads TGTGCCAGCTCACCCCTCGCAAGAGGGCGGATTTCCTACGAGCAGTACTTC. This translates into CASSPLARGRISYEQYF.

The V call is TRBV10-3, the J call TRBJ2-6; TRBD1 agrees at 8 bases. V shed 6 bases, J shed 4 bases, and the junction held 11 bases outside the gene matches. This CDR3 has 17 amino acids. Germline V lookup: CDR1 ENHRY, CDR2 SYGVKD. CDR3 residues: CAIRNPTGGRGANVLTF. The CDR3 region has the DNA TGTGCCATCAGGAACCCCACAGGGGGAAGAGGGGCCAACGTCCTGACTTTC.

The chain combines TRBV7-3 with TRBJ2-2; 7 bases map to TRBD2. The CDR3 is 14 residues long. Germline V lookup: CDR1 SGHTA, CDR2 FQGTGA. The trim removed 5 bases at V and 6 bases at J, leaving 6 bases unmatched. CDR3 nucleotides: TGTGCCAGCAGCCCTTCTAGCGGCCCCGGGGAGCTGTTTTTT. Protein sequence: CASSPSSGPGELFF.

Only one count was recorded for this clone. The rearrangement joins TRBV19 to TRBJ2-2; 10 bases are a match to TRBD1. Germline V lookup: CDR1 LNHDA, CDR2 SQIVND (reference sequence). J lost 1 base, V lost 9 bases, and 8 bases had no gene match. The CDR3 has 16 amino acids. The CDR3, as DNA: TGTGCCAGCTGGACAGGGGGTCGTAGGAACACCGGGGAGCTGTTTTTT. The encoded protein is CASWTGGRRNTGELFF.

The V call is TRBV5-1, the J call TRBJ2-1; D not certain. The CDR3 sequence is 12 residues long. Trimming took off 2 bases at V and 10 bases at J, with 10 bases between the two ends. Per the germline V gene, CDR1 is SGHRS and CDR2 is YFSETQ. CDR3 amino acids: CASSFPDQEQFF. The CDR3 nucleotides are TGCGCCAGCAGCTTTCCAGATCAAGAGCAGTTCTTC.

V is TRBV5-6 and J is TRBJ2-5; 7 bases agree with TRBD2. V shed 4 bases, J shed 4 bases, and the junction held 10 bases outside the gene matches. Per germline, CDR1 SGHDT and CDR2 YYEEEE. The CDR3 contains 15 residues. CDR3 DNA sequence: TGTGCCAGCAGCATGATCGGACTAGGTGGAGAGACCCAGTACTTC. It encodes CASSMIGLGGETQYF.

The chain employs TRBV9 and TRBJ2-2, with 9 positions matching TRBD1. The CDR3 sequence is 16 residues long. The junction had 5 bases not matched to a gene; V was cut back by 0 bases and J by 5 bases. Looked up from germline, CDR1 is SGDLS and CDR2 is YYNGEE. The CDR3 sequence: CASSVGSTGGTGELFF. CDR3 coding DNA: TGTGCCAGCAGCGTAGGATCGACAGGGGGGACCGGGGAGCTGTTTTTT.

The chain couples TRBV9 to TRBJ2-2; possible D gene TRBD2, 6 bases. Germline V gene data show CDR1 as SGDLS and CDR2 as YYNGEE. Deletions cut 3 bases from V and 5 bases from J, with 14 bases between. The CDR3 extends over 15 amino acids. The CDR3 bases are TGTGCCAGCAGCGCCGGGACTTCCCTTACCGGGGAGCTGTTTTTT. Protein product: CASSAGTSLTGELFF. The entire variable domain, with the rest obtained from reference TRBV9 and TRBJ2-2, is as follows: DSGVTQTPKHLITATGQRVTLRCSPRSGDLSVYWYQQSLDQGLQFLIQYYNGEERAKGNILERFSAQQFPDLHSELNLSSLELGDSALYFCASSAGTSLTGELFFGEGSRLTVL.

CDR3 sequence: CASSTRQGVTSGANVLTF. The CDR3 nucleotides are TGTGCCAGCAGCACCCGACAGGGGGTGACCTCTGGGGCCAACGTCCTGACTTTC. The rearrangement joins TRBV7-9 to TRBJ2-6; TRBD1 matches 9 bases. CDR1 and CDR2 (germline): SEHNR, FQNEAQ (reference sequence). The V and J ends lost 5 bases and 0 bases, in that order; junction bases with no gene match: 8. The CDR3 sequence is 18 residues long.

The chain is built from TRBV7-2 and TRBJ1-5; TRBD1 aligns across 9 bases. CDR3 length: 16 residues. The V and J ends lost 5 bases and 4 bases, in that order; junction bases with no gene match: 9. Germline CDR1 reads SGHTA; CDR2 reads FQGNSA. The CDR3 here is CASSTGTGIPNQPQHF. The CDR3 bases are TGTGCCAGCAGCACCGGGACAGGGATTCCTAATCAGCCCCAGCATTTT.

The chain uses TRBV28 and TRBJ1-2, with D possibly TRBD1 on 5 matching bases. The CDR3 is 12 amino acids. V lost 10 bases, J lost 0 bases, and 9 bases lay in between. Germline assignment: CDR1 MDHEN and CDR2 SYDVKM. The DNA of the CDR3 is TGTGCCATTACGACAGCTAACTATGGCTACACCTTC. Its translation: CAITTANYGYTF.